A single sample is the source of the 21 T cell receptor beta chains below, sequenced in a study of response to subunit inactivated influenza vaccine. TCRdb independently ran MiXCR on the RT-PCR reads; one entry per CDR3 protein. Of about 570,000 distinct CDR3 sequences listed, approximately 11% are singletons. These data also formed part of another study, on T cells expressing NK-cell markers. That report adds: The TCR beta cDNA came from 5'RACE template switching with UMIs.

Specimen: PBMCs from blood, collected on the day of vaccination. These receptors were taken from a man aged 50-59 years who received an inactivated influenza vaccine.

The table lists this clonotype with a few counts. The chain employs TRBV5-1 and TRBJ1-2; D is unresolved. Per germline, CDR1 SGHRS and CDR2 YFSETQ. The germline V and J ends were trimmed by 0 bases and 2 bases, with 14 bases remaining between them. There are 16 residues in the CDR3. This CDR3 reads CASSLGPRNLNYGYTF. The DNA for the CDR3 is TGCGCCAGCAGCTTGGGTCCTCGAAACCTCAACTATGGCTACACCTTC.

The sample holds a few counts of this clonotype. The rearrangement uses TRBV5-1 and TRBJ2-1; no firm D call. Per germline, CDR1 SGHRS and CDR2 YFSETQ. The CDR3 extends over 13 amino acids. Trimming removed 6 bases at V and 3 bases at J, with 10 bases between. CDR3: CASTPDGYNEQFF. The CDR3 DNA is TGCGCCAGCACCCCTGACGGCTACAATGAGCAGTTCTTC.

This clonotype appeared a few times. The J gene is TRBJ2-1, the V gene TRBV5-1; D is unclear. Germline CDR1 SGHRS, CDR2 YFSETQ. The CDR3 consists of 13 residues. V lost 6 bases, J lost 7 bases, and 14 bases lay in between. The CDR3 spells CASTQDQNNEQFF. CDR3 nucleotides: TGCGCCAGCACGCAGGACCAAAATAATGAGCAGTTCTTC.

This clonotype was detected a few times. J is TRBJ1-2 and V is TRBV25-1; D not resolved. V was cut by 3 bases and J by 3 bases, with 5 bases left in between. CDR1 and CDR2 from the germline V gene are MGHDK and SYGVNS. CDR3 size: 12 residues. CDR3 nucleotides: TGTGCCAGCAGTGAGACGGACTATGGCTACACCTTC. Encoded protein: CASSETDYGYTF.

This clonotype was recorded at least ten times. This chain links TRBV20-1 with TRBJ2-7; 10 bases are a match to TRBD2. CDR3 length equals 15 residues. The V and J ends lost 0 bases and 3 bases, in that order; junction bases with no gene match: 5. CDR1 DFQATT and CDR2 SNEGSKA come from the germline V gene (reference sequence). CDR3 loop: CSARDSGTSDYEQYF. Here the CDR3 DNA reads TGCAGTGCTAGAGATTCCGGGACTAGCGACTACGAGCAGTACTTC.

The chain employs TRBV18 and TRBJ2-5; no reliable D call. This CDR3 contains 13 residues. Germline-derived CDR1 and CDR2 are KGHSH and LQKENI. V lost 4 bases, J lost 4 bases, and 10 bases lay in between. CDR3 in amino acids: CASSRGFGETQYF. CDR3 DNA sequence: TGTGCCAGCTCACGGGGATTCGGAGAGACCCAGTACTTC.

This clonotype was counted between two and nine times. The CDR3 DNA follows: TGTGCCAGCAGCTTGACGTTTACAACTAATGAAAAACTGTTTTTT. This translates into CASSLTFTTNEKLFF. The chain links TRBV5-5 to TRBJ1-4; no firm D call. The ends were cut back, 1 base at V and 0 bases at J, with 7 bases in the middle. Looked up from germline, CDR1 is SGHKS and CDR2 is YYEKEE (reference sequence). The CDR3 totals 15 residues.

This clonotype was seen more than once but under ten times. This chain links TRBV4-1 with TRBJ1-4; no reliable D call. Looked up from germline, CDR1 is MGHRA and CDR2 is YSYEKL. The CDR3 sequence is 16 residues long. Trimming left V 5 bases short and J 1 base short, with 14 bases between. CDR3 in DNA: TGCGCCAGCAGCTCCGAAATTGGGGTAACTAATGAAAAACTGTTTTTT. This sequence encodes CASSSEIGVTNEKLFF.

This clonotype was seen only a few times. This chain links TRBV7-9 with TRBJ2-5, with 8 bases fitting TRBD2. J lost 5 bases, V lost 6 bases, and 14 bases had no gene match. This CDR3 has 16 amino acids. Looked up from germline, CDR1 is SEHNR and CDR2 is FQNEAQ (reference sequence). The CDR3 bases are TGTGCCAGCAGTTTCTTCTTACGGGGGGGTATTGAGACCCAGTACTTC. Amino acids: CASSFFLRGGIETQYF.

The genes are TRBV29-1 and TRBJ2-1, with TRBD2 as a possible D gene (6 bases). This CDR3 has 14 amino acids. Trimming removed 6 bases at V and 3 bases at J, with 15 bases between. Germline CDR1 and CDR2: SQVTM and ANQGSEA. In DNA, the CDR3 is TGCAGCGTGGACATAGCGGCAGGCTACAATGAGCAGTTCTTC. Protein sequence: CSVDIAAGYNEQFF.

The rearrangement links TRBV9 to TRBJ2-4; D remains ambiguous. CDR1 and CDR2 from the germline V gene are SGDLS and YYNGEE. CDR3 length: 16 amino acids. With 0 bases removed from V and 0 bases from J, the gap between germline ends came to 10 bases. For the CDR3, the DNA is TGTGCCAGCAGCGTAGCGGCGGATATAGCCAAAAACATTCAGTACTTC. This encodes CASSVAADIAKNIQYF.

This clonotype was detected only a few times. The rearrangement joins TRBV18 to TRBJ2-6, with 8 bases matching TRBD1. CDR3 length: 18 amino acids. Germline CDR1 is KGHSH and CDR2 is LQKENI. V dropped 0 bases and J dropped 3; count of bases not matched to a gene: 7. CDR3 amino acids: CASSPPRTGSFGANVLTF. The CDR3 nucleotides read TGTGCCAGCTCACCACCCAGGACAGGGTCCTTTGGGGCCAACGTCCTGACTTTC.

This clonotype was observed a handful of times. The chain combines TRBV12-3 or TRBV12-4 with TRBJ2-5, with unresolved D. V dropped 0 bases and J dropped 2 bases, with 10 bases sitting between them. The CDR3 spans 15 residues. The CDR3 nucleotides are TGTGCCAGCAGTTTAGCGAGCACAGCACAAGAGACCCAGTACTTC. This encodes CASSLASTAQETQYF.

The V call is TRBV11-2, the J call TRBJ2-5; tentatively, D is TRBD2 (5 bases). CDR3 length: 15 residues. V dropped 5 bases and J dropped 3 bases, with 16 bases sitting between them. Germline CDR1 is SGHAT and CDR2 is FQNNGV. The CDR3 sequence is CASSGERTVEETQYF. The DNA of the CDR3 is TGTGCCAGCAGCGGGGAACGGACTGTCGAAGAGACCCAGTACTTC.

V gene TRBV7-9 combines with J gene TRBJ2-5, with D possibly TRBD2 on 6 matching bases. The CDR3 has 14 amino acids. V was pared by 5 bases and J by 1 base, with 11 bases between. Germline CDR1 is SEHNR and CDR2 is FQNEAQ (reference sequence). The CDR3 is CASSEVGGQETQYF. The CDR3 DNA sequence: TGTGCCAGCAGCGAAGTCGGGGGCCAAGAGACCCAGTACTTC.

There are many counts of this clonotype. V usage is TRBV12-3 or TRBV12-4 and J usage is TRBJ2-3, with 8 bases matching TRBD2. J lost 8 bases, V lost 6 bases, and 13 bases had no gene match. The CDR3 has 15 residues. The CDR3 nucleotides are TGTGCCAGCAGAACCTCTACGGGGGGGGGCGGTACGCAGTATTTT. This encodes CASRTSTGGGGTQYF.

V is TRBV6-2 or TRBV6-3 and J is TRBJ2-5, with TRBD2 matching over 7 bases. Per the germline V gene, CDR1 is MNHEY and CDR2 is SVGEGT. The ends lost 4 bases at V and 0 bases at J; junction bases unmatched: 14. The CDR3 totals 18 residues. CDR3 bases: TGTGCCAGCAGTTCTGTCGGGCTAGCGGAGGGGTACCAAGAGACCCAGTACTTC. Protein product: CASSSVGLAEGYQETQYF.

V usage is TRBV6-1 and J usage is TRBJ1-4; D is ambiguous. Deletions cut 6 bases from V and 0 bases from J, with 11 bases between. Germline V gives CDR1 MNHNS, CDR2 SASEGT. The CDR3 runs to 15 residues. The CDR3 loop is CASSLFPATNEKLFF. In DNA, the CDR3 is TGTGCCAGCAGCCTCTTCCCGGCAACTAATGAAAAACTGTTTTTT.

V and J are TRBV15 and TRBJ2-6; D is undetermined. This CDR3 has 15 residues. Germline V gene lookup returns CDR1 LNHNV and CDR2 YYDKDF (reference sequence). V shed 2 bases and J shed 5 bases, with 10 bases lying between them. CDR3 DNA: TGTGCCACCAGCAGAAGGTCCCCTTGGGCCAACGTCCTGACTTTC. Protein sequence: CATSRRSPWANVLTF. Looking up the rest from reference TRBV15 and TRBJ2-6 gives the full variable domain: DAMVIQNPRYQVTQFGKPVTLSCSQTLNHNVMYWYQQKSSQAPKLLFHYYDKDFNNEADTPDNFQSRRPNTSFCFLDIRSPGLGDTAMYLCATSRRSPWANVLTFGAGSRLTVL.

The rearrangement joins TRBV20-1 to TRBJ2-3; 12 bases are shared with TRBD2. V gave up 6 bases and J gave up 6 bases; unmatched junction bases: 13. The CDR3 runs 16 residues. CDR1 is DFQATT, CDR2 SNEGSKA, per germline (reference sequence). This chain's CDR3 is CSATGTSGPFLDTQYF. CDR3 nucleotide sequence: TGCAGTGCAACAGGGACTAGCGGGCCCTTTTTGGATACGCAGTATTTT.

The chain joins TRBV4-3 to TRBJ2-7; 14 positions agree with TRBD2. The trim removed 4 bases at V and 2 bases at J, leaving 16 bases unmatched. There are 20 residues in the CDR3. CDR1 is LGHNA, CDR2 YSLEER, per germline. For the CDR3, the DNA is TGCGCCAGCAGCCCCCCAAGGGGCCGGGGACTAGCGGGAGCTCCCTACGAGCAGTACTTC. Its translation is CASSPPRGRGLAGAPYEQYF.